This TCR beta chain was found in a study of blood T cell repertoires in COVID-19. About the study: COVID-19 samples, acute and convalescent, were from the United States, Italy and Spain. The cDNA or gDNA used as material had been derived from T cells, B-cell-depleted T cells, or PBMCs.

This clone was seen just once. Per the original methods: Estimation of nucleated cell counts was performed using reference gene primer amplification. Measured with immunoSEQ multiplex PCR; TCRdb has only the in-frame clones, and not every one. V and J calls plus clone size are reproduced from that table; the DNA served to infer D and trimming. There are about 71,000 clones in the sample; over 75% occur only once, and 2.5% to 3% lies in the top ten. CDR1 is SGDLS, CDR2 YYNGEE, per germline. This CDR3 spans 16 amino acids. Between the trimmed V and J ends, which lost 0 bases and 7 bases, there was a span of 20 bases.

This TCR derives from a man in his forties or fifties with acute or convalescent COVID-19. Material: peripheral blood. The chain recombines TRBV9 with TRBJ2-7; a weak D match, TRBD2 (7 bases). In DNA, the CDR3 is TGTGCCAGCAGCGTAGCACTCCTAGCGGACCAGGGGGAGCAGTACTTC. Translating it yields CASSVALLADQGEQYF.